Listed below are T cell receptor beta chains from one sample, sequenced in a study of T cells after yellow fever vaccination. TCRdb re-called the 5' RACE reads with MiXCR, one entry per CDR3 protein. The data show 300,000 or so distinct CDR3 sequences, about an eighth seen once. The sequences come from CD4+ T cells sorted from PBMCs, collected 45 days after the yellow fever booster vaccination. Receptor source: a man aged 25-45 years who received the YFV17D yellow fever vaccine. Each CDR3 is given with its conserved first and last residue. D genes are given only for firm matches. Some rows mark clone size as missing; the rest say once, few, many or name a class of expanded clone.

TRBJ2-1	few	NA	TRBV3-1	TGTGCCAGCAGCCAAGTTTACAGGGTCCCCGCTTACAATGAGCAGTTCTTC	CASSQVYRVPAYNEQFF
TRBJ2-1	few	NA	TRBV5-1	TGCGCCAGCAGCTTGGGACAGATCTCCTACAATGAGCAGTTCTTC	CASSLGQISYNEQFF
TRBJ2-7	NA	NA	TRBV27	TGTGCCAGCAGTTTAGGGTGGGGACGATTCTACGAGCAGTACTTC	CASSLGWGRFYEQYF
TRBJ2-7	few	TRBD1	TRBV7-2	TGTGCCAGCAGCTTCACGGGGACAGGACACTACGAGCAGTACTTC	CASSFTGTGHYEQYF
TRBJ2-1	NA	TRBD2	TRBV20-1	TGCAGTGCTACTAGCGGGTACGTTAATGAGCAGTTCTTC	CSATSGYVNEQFF
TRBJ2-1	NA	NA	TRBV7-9	TGTGCCAGCAGCTCGATCCTTCTTAGCTCCTACAATGAGCAGTTCTTC	CASSSILLSSYNEQFF
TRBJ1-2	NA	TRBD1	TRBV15	TGTGCCACCAGCAGAGATCGGGACAGTGGGTATGGCTACACCTTC	CATSRDRDSGYGYTF
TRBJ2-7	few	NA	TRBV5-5	TGTGCCAGCAGCTTGGTTCATTCCTACGAGCAGTACTTC	CASSLVHSYEQYF
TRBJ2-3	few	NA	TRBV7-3	TGTGCCAGCAGCCCCACCGGCGGGGCAGATACGCAGTATTTT	CASSPTGGADTQYF
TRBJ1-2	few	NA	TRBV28	TGTGCCAGCAATCCTCCGGATGCCCGTCAAATCTATGGCTACACCTTC	CASNPPDARQIYGYTF
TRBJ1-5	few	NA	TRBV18	TGTGCCAGCTCACCACCTTCGGGGGTGAAGGAGCCCCAGCATTTT	CASSPPSGVKEPQHF
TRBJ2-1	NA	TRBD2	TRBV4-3	TGCGCCAGCAGCCAAGTACTAGCGGGATCGGGCAATGAGCAGTTCTTC	CASSQVLAGSGNEQFF
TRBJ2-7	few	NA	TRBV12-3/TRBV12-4	TGTGCCAGCAGCAAGGGGGTGGCGGGAGTGTACGAGCAGTACTTC	CASSKGVAGVYEQYF
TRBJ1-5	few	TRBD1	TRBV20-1	TGCAGTGCCACCGACAGGGGACAGAGGCAGCCCCAGCATTTT	CSATDRGQRQPQHF
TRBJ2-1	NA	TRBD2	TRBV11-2	TGTGCCAGCAGGGTAGCGGGAGGGAGGAGTGAGCAGTTCTTC	CASRVAGGRSEQFF
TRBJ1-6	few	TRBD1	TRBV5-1	TGCGCCAGCAGCTTCGGGTTCGACAGGGTGGTTTCACCCCTCCACTTT	CASSFGFDRVVSPLHF
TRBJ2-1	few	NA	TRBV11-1	TGTGCCAGCAGCTTAAATCCATGGAACAGGCGCGGTGGGGATGAGCAGTTCTTC	CASSLNPWNRRGGDEQFF
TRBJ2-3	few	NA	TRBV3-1	TGTGCCAGCAGCCAAGTCCAAGGAAGTCTCACAGATACGCAGTATTTT	CASSQVQGSLTDTQYF
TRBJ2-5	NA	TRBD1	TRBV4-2	TGTGCCAGCCGAGAGGGGGCGACCCAGTACTTC	CASREGATQYF
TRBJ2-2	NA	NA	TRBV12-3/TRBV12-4	TGTGCCAGCAGTTCGACTCGGGCGGAGCTGTTTTTT	CASSSTRAELFF
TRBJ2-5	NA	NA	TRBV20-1	TGCAGTGCTAGGGACACCTACCAAGAGACCCAGTACTTC	CSARDTYQETQYF
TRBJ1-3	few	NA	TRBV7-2	TGTGCCAGCGCAGGGTCGGGAAACACCATATATTTT	CASAGSGNTIYF
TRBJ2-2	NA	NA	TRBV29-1	TGCAGCGTTGAGATGTACCGGGACACCGGGGAGCTGTTTTTT	CSVEMYRDTGELFF
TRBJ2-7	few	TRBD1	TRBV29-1	TGCAGCGTTGAGGGACAGGGGGGGACCGAGCAGTACTTC	CSVEGQGGTEQYF
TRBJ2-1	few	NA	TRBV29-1	TGCAGCGTTGCCTCAGGGAGGAGTAGGTGGGAGCAGTTCTTC	CSVASGRSRWEQFF
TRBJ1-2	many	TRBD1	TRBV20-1	TGCGTGCCGGGACAGGGAAAGTATGGCTACACCTTC	CVPGQGKYGYTF
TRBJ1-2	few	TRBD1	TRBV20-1	TGCAGTGCTAGAGATTATAGGACAGGGTCTAACTATGGCTACACCTTC	CSARDYRTGSNYGYTF
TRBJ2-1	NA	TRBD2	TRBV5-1	TGCGCCAGCAGCTTATCAGCGGGAGGTGCCGGTGGTGAGCAGTTCTTC	CASSLSAGGAGGEQFF
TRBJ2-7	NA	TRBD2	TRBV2	TGTGTCAGCAGTGTAAGGGCTAGCGGGACCTACGAGCAGTACTTC	CVSSVRASGTYEQYF
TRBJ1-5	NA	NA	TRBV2	TGTGCCAGCAAACCGGGGACGACGGGTCAGCCCCAGCATTTT	CASKPGTTGQPQHF
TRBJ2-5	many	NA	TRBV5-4	TGTGCCAGCAGCTTCCCTAGCTCGGAGGTGCGAGAGACCCAGTACTTC	CASSFPSSEVRETQYF
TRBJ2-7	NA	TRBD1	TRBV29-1	TGCAGCGTGGGCGTCGGGACAGACTCCTACGAGCAGTACTTC	CSVGVGTDSYEQYF
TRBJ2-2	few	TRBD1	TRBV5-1	TGCGCCAGCAGCGAGGGGGCGCACACCGGGGAGCTGTTTTTT	CASSEGAHTGELFF
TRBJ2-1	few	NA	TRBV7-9	TGTGCCAGCAGCTTAACAGACAGCTACAATGAGCAGTTCTTC	CASSLTDSYNEQFF
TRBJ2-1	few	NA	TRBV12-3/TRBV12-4	TGTGCCAGCAGTCCACCGGGACTTACGGGCTCCTACAATGAGCAGTTCTTC	CASSPPGLTGSYNEQFF
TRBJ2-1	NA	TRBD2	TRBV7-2	TGTGCCAGCAGCTTAGGGGCTAGCGGGAGCTCCTACAATGAGCAGTTCTTC	CASSLGASGSSYNEQFF
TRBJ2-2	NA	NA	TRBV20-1	TGCAGTGCTAGAGATCCCAGCGGCCGGACCGGGGAGCTGTTTTTT	CSARDPSGRTGELFF
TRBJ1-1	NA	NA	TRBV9	TGTGCCAGCAGCGTAGGAGAGAAGACTGAAGCTTTCTTT	CASSVGEKTEAFF
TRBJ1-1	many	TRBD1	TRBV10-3	TGTGCCATCAGACCGGACAGGATCAACACTGAAGCTTTCTTT	CAIRPDRINTEAFF
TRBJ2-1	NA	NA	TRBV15	TGTGCCACCAGCAGAGAGGGCCAAGGCCGCGAGCAGTTCTTC	CATSREGQGREQFF
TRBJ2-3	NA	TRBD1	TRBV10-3	TGTGCCATCAGCCCCGGGACAGAGAGCACAGATACGCAGTATTTT	CAISPGTESTDTQYF
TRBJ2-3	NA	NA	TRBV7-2	TGTGCCAGCAGCGAAATGATCACAGATACGCAGTATTTT	CASSEMITDTQYF
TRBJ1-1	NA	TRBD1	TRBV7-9	TGTGCCAGCAGCTGGGGGACAGCTAACACTGAAGCTTTCTTT	CASSWGTANTEAFF
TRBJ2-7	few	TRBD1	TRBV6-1	TGTGCCAGCAGGTCCGGACAGGGGTCCTACGAGCAGTACTTC	CASRSGQGSYEQYF
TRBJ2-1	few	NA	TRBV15	TGTGCCACCAGCAGAGAAGGGCGCAGGGCTGGATTATACAATGAGCAGTTCTTC	CATSREGRRAGLYNEQFF
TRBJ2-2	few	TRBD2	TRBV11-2	TGTGCCAGCAGCCCAAGGACTAGCCCGAAAGATTACACCGGGGAGCTGTTTTTT	CASSPRTSPKDYTGELFF
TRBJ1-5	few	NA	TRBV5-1	TGCGCCAGCAGCTTGGCAGGCAGCCAATATAGCAATCAGCCCCAGCATTTT	CASSLAGSQYSNQPQHF
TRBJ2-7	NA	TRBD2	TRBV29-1	TGCAGCGTGTCACGGGGGACTACAACCTACGAGCAGTACTTC	CSVSRGTTTYEQYF
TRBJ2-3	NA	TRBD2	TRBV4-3	TGCGCCAGCAGCCACAAGACTAGCGGGAGGGACACAGATACGCAGTATTTT	CASSHKTSGRDTDTQYF
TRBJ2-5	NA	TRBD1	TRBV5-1	TGCGCCAGCAGCCCAGGACTGCCAGGGGGAGAGACCCAGTACTTC	CASSPGLPGGETQYF
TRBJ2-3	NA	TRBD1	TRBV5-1	TGCGCCAGCAGCTCCGGGACAGGGGGCATACACATCACAGATACGCAGTATTTT	CASSSGTGGIHITDTQYF
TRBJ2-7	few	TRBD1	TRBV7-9	TGTGCCAGCAGCCAGGACAGGGGGCGCGTTTACGAGCAGTACTTC	CASSQDRGRVYEQYF
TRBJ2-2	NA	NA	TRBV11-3	TGTGCCAGCAGCCGCCGGGCCTTGGGCGGGGAGCTGTTTTTT	CASSRRALGGELFF
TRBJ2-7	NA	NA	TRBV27	TGTGCCAGCAGTTTAACGACGGGCGGCCCCTACGAGCAGTACTTC	CASSLTTGGPYEQYF
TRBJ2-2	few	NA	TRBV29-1	TGCAGCGTTGACCGGGGGCACACCGGGGAGCTGTTTTTT	CSVDRGHTGELFF
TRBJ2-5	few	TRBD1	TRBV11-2	TGTGCCAGCAGCCACACAGGGGGCATGGGAGAGACCCAGTACTTC	CASSHTGGMGETQYF
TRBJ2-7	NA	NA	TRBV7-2	TGTGCCAGCACCTGGAGGGGGAATCCCTACGAGCAGTACTTC	CASTWRGNPYEQYF